This T cell receptor beta chain originates from a study of T cell changes during pregnancy in multiple sclerosis. Sequenced by immunoSEQ multiplex PCR; TCRdb stores in-frame clones only, minus some. The sample consists of some 30,000 clones, about 90% of them appearing once. Germline CDR1 is LNHNV and CDR2 is YYDKDF (reference sequence). The CDR3 loop spans 17 amino acids. Trimming cost V 0 bases and J 4 bases, with 16 bases left between them. The specimen was CD4+ T cells from peripheral blood mononuclear cells, collected in the third trimester of pregnancy. This TCR was sampled from a female donor in good health, enrolled as a control in a pregnancy study. This sequence joins TRBV15 and TRBJ1-5; tentatively, D is TRBD1 (6 bases). CDR3 residues: CATSRDSGARGNQPQHF. For the CDR3, the DNA is TGTGCCACCAGCAGAGATTCAGGGGCCCGGGGTAATCAGCCCCAGCATTTT.